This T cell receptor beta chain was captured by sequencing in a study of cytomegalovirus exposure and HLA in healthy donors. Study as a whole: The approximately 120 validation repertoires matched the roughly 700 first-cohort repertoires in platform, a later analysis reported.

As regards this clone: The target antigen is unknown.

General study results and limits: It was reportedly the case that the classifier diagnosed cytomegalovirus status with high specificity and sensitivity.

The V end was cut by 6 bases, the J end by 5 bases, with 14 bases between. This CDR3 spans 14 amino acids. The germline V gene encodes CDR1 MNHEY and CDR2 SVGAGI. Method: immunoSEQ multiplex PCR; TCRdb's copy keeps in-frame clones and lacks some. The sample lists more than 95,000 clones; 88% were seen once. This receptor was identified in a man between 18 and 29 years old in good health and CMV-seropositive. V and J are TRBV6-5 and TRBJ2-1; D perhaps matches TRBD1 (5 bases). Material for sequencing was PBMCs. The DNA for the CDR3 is TGTGCCAGCAGCCAAACCGACAGCCACAATGAGCAGTTCTTC. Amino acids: CASSQTDSHNEQFF.